This T cell receptor (beta chain) was observed in a study of graft-versus-host responses after intestinal transplantation. About the research overall: Anti-thymocyte globulin induction preceded approximately three years of tacrolimus and steroid maintenance in all recipients. Findings and caveats of the study: Recipient marrow contained GvH clones, some of which appeared first in ileum or blood.

Concerning this clone itself: The antigen remains undetermined.

Profiling relied on immunoSEQ multiplex PCR, and the TCRdb table lists in-frame clones only, not all of them. The table has around 110,000 clones, roughly nine tenths seen once; the top ten hold 0.15% to 0.2%. This material consisted of unstimulated CD4+ T cells sorted from spleen or lymph node cells, taken before intestinal transplant. This TCR was sampled from a human donor who received an intestinal transplant.

The CDR3: CASRATIVPNNEQFF. The CDR3 nucleotides read TGTGCCAGCAGAGCCACGATAGTTCCGAACAATGAGCAGTTCTTC. The chain uses TRBV6-6 and TRBJ2-1; D gene ambiguous. Trimming removed 6 bases from V and 5 bases from J, with 17 bases in between. CDR3 length: 15 residues. CDR1 and CDR2 (germline): MNHNY, SVGAGI (reference sequence).